This TCR beta chain was captured in a study of control samples from healthy donors and cancer patients. The CDR3 is made up of 13 amino acids. CDR1 and CDR2 from the germline V gene are WSHSY and SAAADI. V lost 5 bases to trimming and J lost 4 bases, with 12 bases between them. The assay was immunoSEQ multiplex PCR, and TCRdb's table has in-frame clones only and misses some. This table holds 55,000 to 65,000 clones, approximately 89% found once. The sequence was collected from a woman aged 55-69 years with lung cancer. This chain joins TRBV10-2 and TRBJ2-7; D is possibly TRBD2 (5 bases). Sequencing used PBMCs. CDR3 loop: CASSTQRLYEQYF. CDR3 DNA: TGCGCCAGCAGTACACAGCGGTTATACGAGCAGTACTTC.